This TCR beta chain was captured by sequencing in a study of beta chain features in type 1 diabetes. Study findings and constraints: Moderate yet significant TCRB CDR3 shortening was seen in Type 1 diabetes patients in all four CD4+ subsets.

It was via CD45RO/CCR7/CD25/CD127/CD95/CD27 that CD4+ naive, central memory, regulatory and stem cell-like memory cells were sorted. All of the isolated RNA was reverse transcribed, so expressed TCRB transcripts were sequenced. TCRdb's table, derived via immunoSEQ multiplex PCR, lists solely in-frame clones and lacks some. The table lists hundreds of thousands of clones, about 14% of them singletons, with 0.09% to 0.095% in the top ten. V gave up 1 base and J gave up 14 bases, with 11 bases separating them. Germline V gives CDR1 LGHNA, CDR2 YSLEER. The CDR3 sequence is 12 residues long. About this clone itself: Antigen specificity is unknown.

The clonotype comes from a man between 18 and 29 years old in good health. This chain links TRBV4-3 with TRBJ1-4; D is unresolved. Sequenced input: naive CD4+ T cells from blood. The CDR3 loop is CASSQVKGGLFF. The DNA of the CDR3 is TGCGCCAGCAGCCAAGTGAAGGGAGGGCTGTTTTTT.